The T cell receptor (beta chain) under discussion was sequenced for a study of cytomegalovirus exposure and HLA in healthy donors. A remark on this clone: Antigen specificity is unknown.

The study ran its PCR with 60 Vbeta and 13 Jbeta primers. Assay: immunoSEQ multiplex PCR; the TCRdb copy retains only in-frame clones and omits some. The table lists about 200,000 clones, roughly 80% of them singletons. CDR3 length equals 15 residues. V was trimmed by 2 bases and J by 0 bases, leaving 10 bases between them. The germline V gene has CDR1 MNHEY and CDR2 SMNVEV (reference sequence). Whole-study findings and limits: Presence/absence analysis assumed near-uniform sequencing depth across donors. Later genetic work tied a missense DCLRE1C variant to beta-chain V and J trimming.

The rearrangement uses TRBV27 and TRBJ1-2; D uncertain. The sequenced material came from PBMCs. This clonotype was sampled from a young woman in good health and CMV-seronegative. The CDR3 sequence is CASSLVRGANYGYTF. The CDR3 DNA reads as TGTGCCAGCAGTTTAGTCCGGGGTGCTAACTATGGCTACACCTTC.